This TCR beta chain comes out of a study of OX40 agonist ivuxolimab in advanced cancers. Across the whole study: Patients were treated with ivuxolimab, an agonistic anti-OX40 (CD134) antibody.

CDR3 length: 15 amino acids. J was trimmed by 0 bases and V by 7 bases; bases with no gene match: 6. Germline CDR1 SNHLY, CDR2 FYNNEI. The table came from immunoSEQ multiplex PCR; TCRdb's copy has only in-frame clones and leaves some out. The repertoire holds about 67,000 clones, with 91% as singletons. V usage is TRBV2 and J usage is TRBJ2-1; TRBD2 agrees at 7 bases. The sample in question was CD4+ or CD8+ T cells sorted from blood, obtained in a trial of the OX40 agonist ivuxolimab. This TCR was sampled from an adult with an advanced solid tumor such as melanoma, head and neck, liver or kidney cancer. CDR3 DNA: TGTGCCAGCAAAAGCGGGAAGAGCTCCTACAATGAGCAGTTCTTC. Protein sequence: CASKSGKSSYNEQFF.